The clone carrying this T cell receptor beta chain was observed at least ten times. What it recognizes is unknown. 5'RACE employing 10-nucleotide random UMIs yielded the cDNA. TCRdb re-derived calls from the 5' RACE reads in MiXCR, one entry per CDR3 protein. The table includes around 130,000 distinct CDR3 sequences, roughly 3.1% detected once. The sample comes from a study of neurological immune-mediated disorders. General study findings and limits: No CDR3 amino acid sequences were shared by expanded clones across subjects, suggesting private repertoires in all groups.

The TCR sequence derives from a woman in her 30s with multiple sclerosis. The sample was PBMCs.

CDR3: CASSSLESYEQYF. As DNA, the CDR3 is TGCGCCAGCAGCTCGCTAGAGAGCTACGAGCAGTACTTC. V gene TRBV5-1 combines with J gene TRBJ2-7; no firm D call. CDR3 length: 13 residues. Germline V lookup: CDR1 SGHRS, CDR2 YFSETQ. The V and J ends lost 3 bases and 3 bases respectively, with 10 bases between them.